One and the same sample provided the 6 T cell receptor beta chains below, sequenced in a study of OX40 agonist ivuxolimab in advanced cancers. Sequencing used immunoSEQ multiplex PCR; TCRdb keeps in-frame clones, though not all of them. Counted here are tens of thousands of clones, 91% occurring once; the ten biggest clones make up around 28%. This sample comprised CD4+ or CD8+ T cells sorted from blood, obtained in a trial of the OX40 agonist ivuxolimab. The receptors here all came from an adult with an advanced solid tumor such as melanoma, head and neck, liver or kidney cancer.

The V gene is TRBV5-4, the J gene TRBJ1-3; D gene uncertain. This CDR3 has 13 residues. The germline gives CDR1 SGHNT, CDR2 YYREEE (reference sequence). Between the trimmed V and J ends, which lost 4 bases and 8 bases, there was a span of 13 bases. Written as DNA, the CDR3 is TGTGCCAGCAGCCCCACGGGGTTCGACACCATATATTTT. Its translation: CASSPTGFDTIYF.

The V call is TRBV9, the J call TRBJ1-1; D is unresolved. The germline V gene encodes CDR1 SGDLS and CDR2 YYNGEE. Between the trimmed V and J ends, which lost 4 bases and 4 bases, there was a span of 14 bases. The CDR3 runs 14 residues. The DNA of the CDR3 is TGTGCCAGCAGCCCTTTTGGGCCGGTCACTGAAGCTTTCTTT. It is translated as CASSPFGPVTEAFF.

V is TRBV2 and J is TRBJ1-5; D remains unclear. Trimming took 7 bases from V and 3 from J, leaving 16 bases between them. This CDR3 has 15 amino acids. CDR1 and CDR2 (germline): SNHLY, FYNNEI. The CDR3, as DNA: TGTGCCAGCAAGAGGTGGGGATCCGACAATCAGCCCCAGCATTTT. Encoded protein: CASKRWGSDNQPQHF.

Only one count was recorded for this clone. The chain combines TRBV9 with TRBJ1-1, with D hard to call. V dropped 0 bases and J dropped 0 bases, with 9 bases sitting between them. The CDR3 is 15 residues long. Germline V gives CDR1 SGDLS, CDR2 YYNGEE. For the CDR3, the DNA is TGTGCCAGCAGCGTAGGACCGGGTATGAACACTGAAGCTTTCTTT. It codes for CASSVGPGMNTEAFF.

The CDR3 DNA follows: TGTGCCAGCAGTTACGGGGAGGGAAAGACCCAGTACTTC. It yields the protein CASSYGEGKTQYF. The rearrangement uses TRBV6-5 and TRBJ2-5, with 7 bases identical to TRBD2. The V gene end was trimmed by 2 bases and the J gene end by 6 bases; junction bases not matched to a gene: 3. CDR3 length: 13 residues. Per germline, CDR1 MNHEY and CDR2 SVGAGI.

The chain links TRBV27 to TRBJ1-4; D remains ambiguous. CDR1 MNHEY and CDR2 SMNVEV come from the germline V gene (reference sequence). The CDR3 is 13 amino acids. The V and J ends lost 7 bases and 8 bases respectively, with 14 bases between them. CDR3 DNA: TGTGCCAGCAAAGAGTCCCGTCGGGAAAAACTGTTTTTT. This translates into CASKESRREKLFF. Variable domain in full (rest from reference TRBV27 and TRBJ1-4): EAQVTQNPRYLITVTGKKLTVTCSQNMNHEYMSWYRQDPGLGLRQIYYSMNVEVTDKGDVPEGYKVSRKEKRNFPLILESPSPNQTSLYFCASKESRREKLFFGSGTQLSVL.